The present entry profiles one T cell receptor beta chain with its context. No cognate antigen has been identified for it. No base quality values were provided; no much bigger clone lies one nucleotide off. The cohort comprised hundreds of healthy bone marrow donors. All cohort members were sampled while nominally healthy, although unrecorded immune exposures were likely present. The donor tested CMV seronegative and was one of the 352 seronegative cohort members. Every donor gave a peripheral blood sample, and the peripheral blood mononuclear cells from that sample were used for TCR beta sequencing. The Qiagen DNeasy Blood Extraction Kit was used to extract genomic DNA from the blood cell samples. The data originate from a study of cytomegalovirus exposure and HLA in healthy donors (dated by TCRdb to about 2017). Concerning the study at large: According to an earlier analysis of several hundred of the donors, about 180 million T cells yielded 120 million or so unique TCR beta sequences and 276 Gb of sequence data. High-throughput TCR immunosequencing, statistical association of individual TCRs with disease status, and machine learning were combined to predict cytomegalovirus infection status. The aim of the study was to test whether cataloging public T cell receptors could identify signatures of past pathogen exposure. The study used immunosequencing to profile the T cell repertoires of approximately 630 subjects and linked those repertoires to cytomegalovirus serostatus. Class I and class II HLA loci were covered by the typing at four-digit resolution. Five DR-DQ haplotypes were handled as single units for association and clustering because linkage in the cohort was strong. Typing coverage differed by locus: A, B, C, DRB1 and DQB1 were typed in about 629-630 donors, DQA1 in roughly 510, DPA1 in some 610, and DPB1 in just under 490. All discovery cohort repertoires had been generated using a single sequencing platform. An earlier analysis of approximately 630 of the donors applied high-throughput TCR beta sequencing to assess whether each TCR beta V gene segment acted as functional or pseudogenic. The genetic ancestry cluster associated with self-reported Caucasian donors included about 81% of the 350 to 500 genotyped donors. A later genetic analysis used genome-wide SNP genotypes for about 60% of the roughly 670 donors, treating that subset as a discovery cohort. The later analysis used no new phenotypic data to find candidate immune exposures, relying instead on TCR beta sequences and their occurrence across donors. Besides the first cohort of 666 subjects, a separate validation cohort made up of over a hundred different subjects was used. On average, around 240,000 unique TCR beta nucleotide sequences were sequenced per donor among a few hundred genotyped donors of the cohort, with about 17% of those sequences being non-productive. Alongside the repertoire data, information on donor age, sex, ethnicity and CMV serostatus was compiled. About 300 gigabases of sequencing data and around 80 million unique TCR sequences made up an early release that covered 640 HLA-typed donors. A later analysis re-examined previously published TCR beta repertoires from just over 650 donors and added high-resolution HLA genotyping to investigate patterns of TCR occurrence. What the authors observed across the whole study: A cluster of highly shared sequence variants was judged likely to represent a technical artifact of the sequencing pipeline. The study gave a list of 150 to 200 TCR beta chains associated with cytomegalovirus. Because HLA typing was unavailable for some donors at each locus, only the typed subset was used in association tests. An association between a missense DCLRE1C variant and V-gene and J-gene trimming of TCR beta chains was found in a later genetic analysis and replicated in an independent cohort. A further reported finding was that TCR beta sequences accurately predicted the HLA-A and HLA-B alleles for most subjects in the first cohort. Most CMV-associated TCR beta chains appeared to be HLA-restricted in a later analysis, and the HLA associations seemed to be driven largely by CMV exposure. A few of the identified cytomegalovirus-associated TCR beta chains were confirmed in vitro to be specific for cytomegalovirus antigens. Most TCR sequences were seen in very few donors, while some public TCRs were found in many individuals. Some 16 rarely observed V segments, including chromosome 9 orphons, were excluded from the earlier analysis of approximately 500 of the donors because counts were too low. In both the original and validation cohorts, the classifier was reported to diagnose cytomegalovirus status with high specificity and sensitivity. According to the authors, the approach could potentially be generalized to other disease states and immunological phenotypes. In a later analysis, TCR association rates were found to vary across HLA loci, with the most associated TCRs seen for DRB1 alleles and the fewest for HLA-C alleles. At a false discovery rate of 0.05, a later analysis linked some 18,000 TCR beta sequences to specific HLA alleles. Several of the top co-occurrence clusters appeared to be linked to parvovirus B19, influenza, CMV and Epstein-Barr virus, according to a later analysis. Immune exposure information for the cohort was limited to CMV serostatus. According to a later genetic analysis, donors in an Asian-associated ancestry cluster had fewer N-insertions in productive TCRs than the approximately 630-donor mean. Some IMGT-functional V segments, including TRBV6-2 and TRBV6-3, could not be told apart with the 87-base-pair reads, so those segments were excluded. The cohort was sequenced for TCR beta chains only, and without alpha or paired-chain data the features that could be detected were limited. Linkage disequilibrium might explain the correlated functional status among segregating V segments, but an unknown experimental factor could not be excluded. The presence/absence analyses assumed that sequencing depth was roughly uniform across donors, and that assumption may not be true. A later analysis found that HLA-associated TCR beta chains were more clonally expanded and had lower generation probabilities than equally common non-associated chains. Assigning TCR associations to individual alleles was difficult when HLA alleles, especially DR and DQ, strongly co-occurred. An earlier analysis of approximately 570 of the donors showed that most TCR beta V segments appeared in productive rearrangements either about 87% or about 30% of the time, which broadly matched IMGT annotations.

CDR1 and CDR2 (KGHSH, LQKENI) derive from the germline V gene. Trimming removed 6 bases from V and 5 bases from J, leaving 16 bases between the germline ends. The CDR3 contains 14 residues, cysteine and phenylalanine counted. Of the read, only the CDR3 DNA is kept; its 42 bases are in frame from base 1. The library relied on the immunoSEQ multiplex PCR assay. A mixture of 60 forward primers for TCR Vbeta segments and 13 reverse primers for TCR Jbeta segments was used in the multiplex PCR. The CDR3 region of rearranged TCR beta genes was amplified from genomic DNA by a multiplex PCR assay. The amplified TCR beta libraries were sequenced on the Illumina HiSeq System as 87-base-pair reads. As for the original processing: A later analysis counted 65 million to 90 million unique TCR beta chains across the 500 to 850 repertoires, and some 11 million of these chains were shared by at least two donors. Raw reads were error-corrected and collapsed into unique sequences by a nearest-neighbor algorithm in which closely related sequences were merged to remove PCR and sequencing errors. CDR3 sequences were aligned to IMGT reference sequences to assign V, D and J gene segments. For a sequence to be retained, at least a six-nucleotide match to both a V gene segment and a J gene segment was required. Rearrangements were classified as productive when the CDR3 lacked stop codons and remained in frame with V and J, and all other rearrangements were classified as non-productive. CDR3 was defined by IMGT convention, running from the second conserved V-encoded cysteine to the conserved J-encoded phenylalanine. The earlier analysis of a few hundred of the donors excluded any sequence lacking an unambiguous match to a single V gene segment. In an earlier analysis of 587 of the donors, V segments were called functional above 56.7% productive rearrangements and were called segregating when the between-donor standard deviation exceeded 5%. To diagnose cytomegalovirus status from the catalog of TCR beta chain sequences, a statistical classification framework was built. In a later analysis, V and J genes were assigned by comparing TCR nucleotide sequences against IMGT/GENE-DB human TR gene sequences. Using the TCRdist pipeline, a later analysis assigned CDR3 sequences along with most-parsimonious VDJ recombination scenarios. A later analysis defined each TCR beta chain by its CDR3 amino acid sequence plus V-gene family, and excluded reads lacking a unique V-gene family. To address suspected cross-contamination and a sequencing artifact, a later analysis removed several hundred highly shared, low-generation-probability nucleotide sequences. In a later analysis, a clonal expansion index for each public chain was calculated from normalized within-repertoire ranks of inferred template counts. In a later analysis, generation probabilities were computed with a VDJ recombination model fitted to out-of-frame rearrangements, and the resulting probabilities were checked against IGoR. In a later analysis, TCR-TCR, TCR-HLA and TCR-CMV co-occurrence was scored with hypergeometric tests, and a repertoire-size bias correction was applied to TCR pairs. A later analysis estimated false discovery rates by permuting HLA or CMV assignments 20 times. A later analysis grouped co-occurring TCRs with DBSCAN, adding TCRdist sequence similarity when clustering within HLA-allele-positive subsets. Repertoires with fewer than 30,000 or more than 120,000 public chains, plus five repertoires with anomalous nucleotide sharing, were excluded from co-occurrence clustering. Entries here come from immuneACCESS through TCRdb and include only in-frame sequences with V and J called. Some clones fail to appear in such tables; in the studies checked, an unresolved V gene covers under half of the shortfall, and the cause of the remainder is unknown. Clone size and V and J calls were adopted from that table, with D and trimming inferred from the DNA. For this sample there are a few hundred thousand clones; more than 55% appear just once. The ten largest clones add up to 2% to 2.5% of the sample.

The chain is made from TRBV18 and TRBJ1-1; the D gene assignment is ambiguous. The source is a female donor in good health and CMV-seronegative. What was sequenced was PBMCs. The encoded CDR3 is CASSRGVVGTEAFF. The sequence in DNA is TGTGCCAGCTCCCGCGGGGTTGTGGGGACTGAAGCTTTCTTT. Supplemented by the reference TRBV18 and TRBJ1-1 proteins around the CDR3, the complete variable domain is NAGVMQNPRHLVRRRGQEARLRCSPMKGHSHVYWYRQLPEEGLKFMVYLQKENIIDESGMPKERFSAEFPKEGPSILRIQQVVRGDSAAYFCASSRGVVGTEAFFGQGTRLTVV.